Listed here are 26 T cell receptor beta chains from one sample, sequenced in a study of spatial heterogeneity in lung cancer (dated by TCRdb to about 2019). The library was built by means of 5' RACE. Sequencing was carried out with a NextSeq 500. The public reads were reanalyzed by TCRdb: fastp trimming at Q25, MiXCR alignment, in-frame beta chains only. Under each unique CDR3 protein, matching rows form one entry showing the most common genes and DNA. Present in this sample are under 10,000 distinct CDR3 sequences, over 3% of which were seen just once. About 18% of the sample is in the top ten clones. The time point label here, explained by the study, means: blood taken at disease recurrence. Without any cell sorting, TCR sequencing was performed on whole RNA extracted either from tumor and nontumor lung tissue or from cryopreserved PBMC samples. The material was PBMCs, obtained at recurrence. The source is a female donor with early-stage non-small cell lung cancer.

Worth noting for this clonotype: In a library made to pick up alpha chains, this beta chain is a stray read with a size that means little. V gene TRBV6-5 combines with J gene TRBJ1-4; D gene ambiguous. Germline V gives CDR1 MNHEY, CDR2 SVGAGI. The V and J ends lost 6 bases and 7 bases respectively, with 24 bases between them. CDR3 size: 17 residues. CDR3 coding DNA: TGTGCCAGCAGAGGAAAGGATAGTGGGCGTATCGGTGAAAAACTGTTTTTT. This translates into CASRGKDSGRIGEKLFF.

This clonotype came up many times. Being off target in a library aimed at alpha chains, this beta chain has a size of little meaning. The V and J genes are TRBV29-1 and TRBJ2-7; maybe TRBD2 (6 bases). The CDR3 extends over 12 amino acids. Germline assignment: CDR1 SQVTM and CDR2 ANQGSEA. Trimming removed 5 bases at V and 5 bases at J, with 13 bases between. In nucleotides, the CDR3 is TGCAGCGTTACTATTCGGGGGAACGAGCAGTACTTC. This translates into CSVTIRGNEQYF.

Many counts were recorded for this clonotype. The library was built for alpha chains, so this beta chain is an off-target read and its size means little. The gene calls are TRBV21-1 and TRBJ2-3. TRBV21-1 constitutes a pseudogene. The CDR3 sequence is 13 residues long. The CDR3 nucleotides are TGTGCCAGCAGCAAGCCATTGGGAGATACGCAGTATTTT. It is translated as CASSKPLGDTQYF.

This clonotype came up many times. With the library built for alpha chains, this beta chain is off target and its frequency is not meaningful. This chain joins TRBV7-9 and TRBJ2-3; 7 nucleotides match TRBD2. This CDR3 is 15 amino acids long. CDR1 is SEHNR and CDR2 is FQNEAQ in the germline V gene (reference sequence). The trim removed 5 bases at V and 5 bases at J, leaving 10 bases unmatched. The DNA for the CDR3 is TGTGCCAGCAGCCTACGTGGGGGGGTAGGAGATACGCAGTATTTT. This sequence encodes CASSLRGGVGDTQYF.

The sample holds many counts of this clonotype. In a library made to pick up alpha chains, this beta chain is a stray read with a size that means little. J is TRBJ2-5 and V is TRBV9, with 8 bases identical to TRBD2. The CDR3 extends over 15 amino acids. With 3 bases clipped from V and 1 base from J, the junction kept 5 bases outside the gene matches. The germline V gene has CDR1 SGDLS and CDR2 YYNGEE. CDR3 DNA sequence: TGTGCCAGCAGCGCCCCCCTAGCGGGCCAAGAGACCCAGTACTTC. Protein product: CASSAPLAGQETQYF.

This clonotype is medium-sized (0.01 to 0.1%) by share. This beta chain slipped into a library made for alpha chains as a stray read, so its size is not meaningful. CDR3 protein: CASSQAGHPGELFF. As DNA, the CDR3 is TGCGCCAGCAGCCAGGCGGGACACCCCGGGGAGCTGTTTTTT. The chain is built from TRBV4-3 and TRBJ2-2; D possibly matches TRBD1 or TRBD2 (6 bases each). The CDR3 loop spans 14 amino acids. Trimming removed 3 bases from V and 6 bases from J, with 11 bases in between. The V gene's germline CDR1 is LGHNA and CDR2 YSLEER.

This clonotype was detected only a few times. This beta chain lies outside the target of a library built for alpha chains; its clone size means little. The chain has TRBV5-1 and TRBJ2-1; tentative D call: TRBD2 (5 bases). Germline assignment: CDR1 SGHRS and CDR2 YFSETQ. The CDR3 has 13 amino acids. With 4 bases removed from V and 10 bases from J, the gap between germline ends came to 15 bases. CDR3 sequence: CASSTSVSGEQFF. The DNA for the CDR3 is TGCGCCAGCAGCACCAGTGTCTCGGGGGAGCAGTTCTTC.

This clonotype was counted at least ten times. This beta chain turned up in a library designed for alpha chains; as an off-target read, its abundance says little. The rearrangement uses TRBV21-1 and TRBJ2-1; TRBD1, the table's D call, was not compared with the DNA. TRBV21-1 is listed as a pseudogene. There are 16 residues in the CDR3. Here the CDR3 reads CASSTNRDRGHNEQFF. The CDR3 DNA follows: TGTGCCAGCAGCACGAACCGGGACAGGGGGCACAATGAGCAGTTCTTC.

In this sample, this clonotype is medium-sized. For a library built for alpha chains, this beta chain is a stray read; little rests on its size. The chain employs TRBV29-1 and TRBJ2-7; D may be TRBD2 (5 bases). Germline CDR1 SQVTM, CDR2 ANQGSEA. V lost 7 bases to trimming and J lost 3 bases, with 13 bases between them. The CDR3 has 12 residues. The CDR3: CSAGLTVYEQYF. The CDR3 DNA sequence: TGCAGCGCCGGACTGACGGTCTACGAGCAGTACTTC.

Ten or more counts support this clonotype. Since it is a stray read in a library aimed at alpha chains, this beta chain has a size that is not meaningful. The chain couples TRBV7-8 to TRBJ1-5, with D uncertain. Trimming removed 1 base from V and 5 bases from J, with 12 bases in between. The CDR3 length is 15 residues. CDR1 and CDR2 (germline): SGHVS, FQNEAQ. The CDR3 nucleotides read TGTGCCAGCAGCTTAGAACTCGGAATCTATCAGCCCCAGCATTTT. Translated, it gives CASSLELGIYQPQHF. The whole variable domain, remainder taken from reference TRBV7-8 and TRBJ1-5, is GAGVSQSPRYKVAKRGQDVALRCDPISGHVSLFWYQQALGQGPEFLTYFQNEAQLDKSGLPSDRFFAERPEGSVSTLKIQRTQQEDSAVYLCASSLELGIYQPQHFGDGTRLSIL.

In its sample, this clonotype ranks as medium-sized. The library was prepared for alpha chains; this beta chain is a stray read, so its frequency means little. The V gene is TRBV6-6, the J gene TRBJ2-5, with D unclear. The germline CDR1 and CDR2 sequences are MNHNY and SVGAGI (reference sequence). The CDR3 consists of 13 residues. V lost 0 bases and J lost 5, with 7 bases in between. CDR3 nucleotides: TGTGCCAGCAGTTACTCAAGGGTCGAGACCCAGTACTTC. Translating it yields CASSYSRVETQYF.

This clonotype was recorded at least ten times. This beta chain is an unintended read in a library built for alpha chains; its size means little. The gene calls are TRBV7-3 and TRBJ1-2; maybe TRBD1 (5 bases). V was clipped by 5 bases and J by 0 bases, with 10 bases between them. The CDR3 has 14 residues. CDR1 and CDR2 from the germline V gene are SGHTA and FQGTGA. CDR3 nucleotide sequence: TGTGCCAGCAGCCCCGACAGAGCTAACTATGGCTACACCTTC. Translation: CASSPDRANYGYTF.

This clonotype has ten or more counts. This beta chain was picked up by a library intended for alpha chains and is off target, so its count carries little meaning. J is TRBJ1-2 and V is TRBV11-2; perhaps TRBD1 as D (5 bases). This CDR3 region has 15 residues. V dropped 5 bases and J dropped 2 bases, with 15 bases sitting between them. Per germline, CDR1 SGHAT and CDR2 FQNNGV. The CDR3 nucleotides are TGTGCCAGCAGCCCCCCGTACAGGCCCAACTATGGCTACACCTTC. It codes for CASSPPYRPNYGYTF.

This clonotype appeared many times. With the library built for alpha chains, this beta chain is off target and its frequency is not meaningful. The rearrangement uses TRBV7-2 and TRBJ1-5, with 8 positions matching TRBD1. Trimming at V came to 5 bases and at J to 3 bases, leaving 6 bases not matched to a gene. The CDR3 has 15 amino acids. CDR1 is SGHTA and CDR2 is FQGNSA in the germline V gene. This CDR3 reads CASSEGQATNQPQHF. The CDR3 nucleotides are TGTGCCAGCAGCGAGGGACAGGCGACCAATCAGCCCCAGCATTTT.

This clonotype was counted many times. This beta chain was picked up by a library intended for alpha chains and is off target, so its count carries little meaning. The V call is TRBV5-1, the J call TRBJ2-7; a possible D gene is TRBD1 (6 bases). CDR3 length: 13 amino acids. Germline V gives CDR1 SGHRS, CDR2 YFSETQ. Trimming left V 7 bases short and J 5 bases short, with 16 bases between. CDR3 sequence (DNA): TGCGCCAGCCGAGGACAGCCAGTGAACGAGCAGTACTTC. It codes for CASRGQPVNEQYF.

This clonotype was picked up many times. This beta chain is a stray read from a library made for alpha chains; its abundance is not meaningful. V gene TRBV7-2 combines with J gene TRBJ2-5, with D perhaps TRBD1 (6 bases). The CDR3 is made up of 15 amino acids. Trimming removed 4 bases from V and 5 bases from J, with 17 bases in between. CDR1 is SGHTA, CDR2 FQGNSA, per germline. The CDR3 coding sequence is TGTGCCAGCAGCTCCCAAGGGGGACCAGAGGAGACCCAGTACTTC. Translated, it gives CASSSQGGPEETQYF.

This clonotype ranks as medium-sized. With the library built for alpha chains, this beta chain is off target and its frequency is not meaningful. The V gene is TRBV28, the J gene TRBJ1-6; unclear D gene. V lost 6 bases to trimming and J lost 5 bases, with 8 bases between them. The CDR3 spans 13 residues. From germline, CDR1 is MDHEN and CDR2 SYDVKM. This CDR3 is CASRVNHNSPLHF. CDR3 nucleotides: TGTGCCAGCAGAGTGAACCATAATTCACCCCTCCACTTT.

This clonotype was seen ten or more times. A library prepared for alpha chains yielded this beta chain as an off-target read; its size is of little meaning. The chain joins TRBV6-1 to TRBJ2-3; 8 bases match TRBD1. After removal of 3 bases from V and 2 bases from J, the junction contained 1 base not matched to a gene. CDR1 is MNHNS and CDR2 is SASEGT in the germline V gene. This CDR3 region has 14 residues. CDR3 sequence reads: CASSDRGPTDTQYF. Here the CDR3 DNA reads TGTGCCAGCAGTGACAGGGGGCCCACAGATACGCAGTATTTT.

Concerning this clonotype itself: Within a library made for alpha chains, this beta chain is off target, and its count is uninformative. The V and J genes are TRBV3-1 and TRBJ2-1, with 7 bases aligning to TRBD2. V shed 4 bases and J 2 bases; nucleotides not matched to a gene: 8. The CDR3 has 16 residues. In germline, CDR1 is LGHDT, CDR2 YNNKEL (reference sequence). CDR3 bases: TGTGCCAGCAGCCCTGGAGCTAGCGGTCCCTACAATGAGCAGTTCTTC. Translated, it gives CASSPGASGPYNEQFF.

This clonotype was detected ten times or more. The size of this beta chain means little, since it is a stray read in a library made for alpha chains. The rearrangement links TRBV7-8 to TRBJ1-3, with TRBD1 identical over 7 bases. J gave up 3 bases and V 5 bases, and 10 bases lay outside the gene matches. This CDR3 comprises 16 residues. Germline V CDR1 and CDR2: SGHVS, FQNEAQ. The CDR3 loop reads CASSPPLRTGGNTIYF. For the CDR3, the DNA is TGTGCCAGCAGCCCTCCCCTCAGGACAGGTGGAAACACCATATATTTT. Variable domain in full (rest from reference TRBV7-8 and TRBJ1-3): GAGVSQSPRYKVAKRGQDVALRCDPISGHVSLFWYQQALGQGPEFLTYFQNEAQLDKSGLPSDRFFAERPEGSVSTLKIQRTQQEDSAVYLCASSPPLRTGGNTIYFGEGSWLTVV.

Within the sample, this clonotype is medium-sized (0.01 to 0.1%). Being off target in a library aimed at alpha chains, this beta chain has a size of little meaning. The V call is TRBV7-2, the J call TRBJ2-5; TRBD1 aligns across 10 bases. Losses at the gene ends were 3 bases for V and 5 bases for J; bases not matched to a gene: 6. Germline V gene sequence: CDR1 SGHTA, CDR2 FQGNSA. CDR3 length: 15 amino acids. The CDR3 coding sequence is TGTGCCAGCAGCTTCGACAGGGGGCGCGTGGAGACCCAGTACTTC. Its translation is CASSFDRGRVETQYF.

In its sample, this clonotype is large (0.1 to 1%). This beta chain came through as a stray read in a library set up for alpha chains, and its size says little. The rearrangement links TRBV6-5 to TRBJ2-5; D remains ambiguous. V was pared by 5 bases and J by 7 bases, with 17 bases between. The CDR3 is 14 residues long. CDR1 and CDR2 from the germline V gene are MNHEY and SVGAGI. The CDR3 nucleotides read TGTGCCAGCAGTGACGATGTTCGGGTCGCGACCCAGTACTTC. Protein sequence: CASSDDVRVATQYF.

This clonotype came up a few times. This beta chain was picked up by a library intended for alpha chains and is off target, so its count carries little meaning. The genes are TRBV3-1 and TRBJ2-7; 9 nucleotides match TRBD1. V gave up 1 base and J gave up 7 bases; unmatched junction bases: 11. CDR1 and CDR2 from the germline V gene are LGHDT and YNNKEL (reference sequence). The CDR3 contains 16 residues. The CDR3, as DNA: TGTGCCAGCAGCCAAGGACGGGCACAGGGGGCTTCTGAGCAGTACTTC. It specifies CASSQGRAQGASEQYF.

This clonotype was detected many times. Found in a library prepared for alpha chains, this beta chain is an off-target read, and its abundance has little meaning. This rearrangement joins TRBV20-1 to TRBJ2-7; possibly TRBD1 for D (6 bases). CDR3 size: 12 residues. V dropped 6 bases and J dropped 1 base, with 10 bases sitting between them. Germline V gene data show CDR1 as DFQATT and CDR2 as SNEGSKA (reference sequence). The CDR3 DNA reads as TGCAGTGCGGCGGACAGTTCCTACGAGCAGTACTTC. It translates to CSAADSSYEQYF.

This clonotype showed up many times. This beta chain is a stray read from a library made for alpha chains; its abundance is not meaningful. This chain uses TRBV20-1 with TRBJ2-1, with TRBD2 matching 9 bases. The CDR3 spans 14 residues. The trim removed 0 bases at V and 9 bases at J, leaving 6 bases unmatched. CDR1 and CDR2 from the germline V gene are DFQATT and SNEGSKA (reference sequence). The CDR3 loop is CSARDRGGAGEQFF. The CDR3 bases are TGCAGTGCTAGAGATCGCGGGGGGGCAGGTGAGCAGTTCTTC.

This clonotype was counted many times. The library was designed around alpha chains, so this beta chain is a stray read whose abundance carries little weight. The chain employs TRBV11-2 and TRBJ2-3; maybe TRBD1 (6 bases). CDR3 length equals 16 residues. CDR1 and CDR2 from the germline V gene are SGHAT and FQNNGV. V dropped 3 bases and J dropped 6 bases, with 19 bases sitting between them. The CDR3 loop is CASSLEDSRTGDTQYF. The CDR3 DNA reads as TGTGCCAGCAGCTTGGAGGACAGCCGAACCGGCGATACGCAGTATTTT.